Following are 5 T cell receptor beta chains from one sample sequenced in a study of blood T cell repertoires in COVID-19. TCRdb's copy holds only in-frame clones and misses some; the assay was immunoSEQ multiplex PCR. The table lists approximately 150,000 clones, over 70% of them singletons, with over 9% in the top ten. The sequenced material came from PBMCs or T cells enriched from blood (not recorded which). These TCRs come from a man in his sixties who had recovered from COVID-19.

V is TRBV10-3 and J is TRBJ2-7; 7 nucleotides line up with TRBD2. CDR3 length: 14 residues. Germline V CDR1 and CDR2: ENHRY, SYGVKD. After removal of 0 bases from V and 5 bases from J, the junction contained 4 bases not matched to a gene. The CDR3 spells CAISESGGSNEQYF. The CDR3 nucleotides read TGTGCCATCAGTGAGTCGGGGGGGTCCAACGAGCAGTACTTC.

V is TRBV7-2 and J is TRBJ2-1, with 7 bases aligning to TRBD2. Germline V gives CDR1 SGHTA, CDR2 FQGNSA. The CDR3 runs to 13 residues. J gave up 6 bases and V 5 bases, and 4 bases lay outside the gene matches. CDR3 in amino acids: CASSPGTINEQFF. CDR3 sequence (DNA): TGTGCCAGCAGCCCCGGGACTATCAATGAGCAGTTCTTC. The entire variable domain, with the rest obtained from reference TRBV7-2 and TRBJ2-1, is as follows: GAGVSQSPSNKVTEKGKDVELRCDPISGHTALYWYRQSLGQGLEFLIYFQGNSAPDKSGLPSDRFSAERTGGSVSTLTIQRTQQEDSAVYLCASSPGTINEQFFGPGTRLTVL.

The CDR3 coding sequence is TGTGCCAGCAGCGTAGATCAAACTCAAGAGACCCAGTACTTC. This sequence encodes CASSVDQTQETQYF. The chain uses TRBV9 and TRBJ2-5; D call uncertain. The V gene's germline CDR1 is SGDLS and CDR2 YYNGEE. The CDR3 totals 14 residues. The V gene lost 0 bases and the J gene lost 2 bases, with 8 bases spanning the gap. Full variable domain (outside the CDR3, taken from reference TRBV9 and TRBJ2-5): DSGVTQTPKHLITATGQRVTLRCSPRSGDLSVYWYQQSLDQGLQFLIQYYNGEERAKGNILERFSAQQFPDLHSELNLSSLELGDSALYFCASSVDQTQETQYFGPGTRLLVL.

V is TRBV29-1 and J is TRBJ2-1; D perhaps matches TRBD2 (6 bases). This CDR3 comprises 13 residues. The V and J ends lost 2 bases and 5 bases respectively, with 10 bases between them. CDR1 and CDR2 from the germline V gene are SQVTM and ANQGSEA. The CDR3: CSVETSRNNEQFF. In nucleotides, the CDR3 is TGCAGCGTTGAAACTAGCCGTAACAATGAGCAGTTCTTC.

J is TRBJ2-2 and V is TRBV24-1; D is uncertain. Germline CDR1 reads KGHDR; CDR2 reads SFDVKD. The CDR3 runs 13 residues. Trimming left V 7 bases short and J 4 bases short, with 9 bases between. Here the CDR3 DNA reads TGTGCCACCAGCGCCTTAGTCACCGGGGAGCTGTTTTTT. Translated: CATSALVTGELFF.